This TCR beta chain was sequenced during a study of OX40 agonist ivuxolimab in advanced cancers. The method was immunoSEQ multiplex PCR; TCRdb's version includes in-frame clones alone and lacks a portion of them. The sample contains roughly 93,000 clones, about 90% of which appear only once. The CDR3 has 20 amino acids. The J segment lost 6 bases and the V segment lost 4 bases, leaving 25 bases of the junction unmatched. Germline CDR1 is SGHRS and CDR2 is YFSETQ. This clone was observed a single time. Its target is unknown. Study-level results: A proportion of nonresponders additionally exhibited low normalized T-cell clonal expansion. Compared with CD4+, CD8+ T cells on average had more expanded clones.

Sequencing used CD4+ or CD8+ T cells sorted from blood, obtained in a trial of the OX40 agonist ivuxolimab. The TCR originated in an adult with an advanced solid tumor such as melanoma, head and neck, liver or kidney cancer. The V and J genes are TRBV5-1 and TRBJ1-1; 9 nucleotides agree with TRBD1. The CDR3 coding sequence is TGCGCCAGCAGCACCGACACACAGGGGGCGTCTGGGGCTCAGGGTTCTGAAGCTTTCTTT. Its protein is CASSTDTQGASGAQGSEAFF.